These 4 T cell receptor beta chains originate from one sample sequenced in a study of blood T cell repertoires in COVID-19. Here immunoSEQ multiplex PCR was the method, and the copy in TCRdb shows in-frame clones only, minus some. In the table there are 430,000 or so clones, approximately 90% of which are singletons. Source material: peripheral blood. These receptors originate from a man younger than 35 with COVID-19, enrolled during active disease.

The CDR3 reads CASSFVGLGRTEAFF. CDR3 in DNA: TGTGCCAGCAGCTTCGTCGGGTTAGGAAGGACTGAAGCTTTCTTT. The chain recombines TRBV11-3 with TRBJ1-1; D unresolved. Trimming removed 3 bases at V and 5 bases at J, with 16 bases between. The CDR3 contains 15 residues. CDR1 SGHNT and CDR2 YENEEA come from the germline V gene.

This chain uses TRBV19 with TRBJ1-1, with 7 bases identical to TRBD1. The ends lost 5 bases at V and 5 bases at J; junction bases unmatched: 8. The CDR3 consists of 14 residues. Germline CDR1 and CDR2: LNHDA and SQIVND (reference sequence). The CDR3 spells CASSRDRLGTEAFF. CDR3 sequence (DNA): TGTGCCAGTAGTCGGGACAGATTAGGGACTGAAGCTTTCTTT.

The chain carries TRBV6-5 and TRBJ2-7, with 7 bases fitting TRBD2. The V gene end was trimmed by 5 bases and the J gene end by 3 bases; junction bases not matched to a gene: 7. From germline, CDR1 is MNHEY and CDR2 SVGAGI. The CDR3 is made up of 14 amino acids. The CDR3 nucleotides are TGTGCCAGCAGTCAATACCCGGGAGGCTACGAGCAGTACTTC. It encodes CASSQYPGGYEQYF.

The rearrangement uses TRBV3-1 (or the pseudogene TRBV3-2) and TRBJ2-1, with D tentatively TRBD2 (6 bases). V was pared by 1 base and J by 12 bases, with 13 bases between. This CDR3 has 13 amino acids. Germline V gives CDR1 LGHDT, CDR2 YNNKEL (reference sequence). CDR3 in amino acids: CASSQGGVLGQFF. In DNA form, the CDR3 reads TGTGCCAGCAGCCAAGGGGGGGTTTTAGGGCAGTTCTTC.